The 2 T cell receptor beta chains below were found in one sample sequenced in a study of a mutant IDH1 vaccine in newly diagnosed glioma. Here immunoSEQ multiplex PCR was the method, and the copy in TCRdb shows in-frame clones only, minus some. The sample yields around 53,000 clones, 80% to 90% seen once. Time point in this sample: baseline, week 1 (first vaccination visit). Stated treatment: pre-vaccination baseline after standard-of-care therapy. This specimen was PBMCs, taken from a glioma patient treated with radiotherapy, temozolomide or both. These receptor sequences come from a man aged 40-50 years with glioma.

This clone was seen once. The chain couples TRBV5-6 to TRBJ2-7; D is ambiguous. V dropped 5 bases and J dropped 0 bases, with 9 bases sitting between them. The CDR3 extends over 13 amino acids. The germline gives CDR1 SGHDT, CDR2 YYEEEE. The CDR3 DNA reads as TGTGCCAGCAGTACGGTACCCTCCTACGAGCAGTACTTC. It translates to CASSTVPSYEQYF.

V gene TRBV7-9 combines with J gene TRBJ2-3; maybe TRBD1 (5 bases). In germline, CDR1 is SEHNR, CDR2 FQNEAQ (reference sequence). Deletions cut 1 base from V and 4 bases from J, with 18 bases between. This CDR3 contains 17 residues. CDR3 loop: CASSLVPLGDRPDTQYF. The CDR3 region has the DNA TGTGCCAGCAGCTTAGTCCCTTTAGGCGACAGACCAGATACGCAGTATTTT.